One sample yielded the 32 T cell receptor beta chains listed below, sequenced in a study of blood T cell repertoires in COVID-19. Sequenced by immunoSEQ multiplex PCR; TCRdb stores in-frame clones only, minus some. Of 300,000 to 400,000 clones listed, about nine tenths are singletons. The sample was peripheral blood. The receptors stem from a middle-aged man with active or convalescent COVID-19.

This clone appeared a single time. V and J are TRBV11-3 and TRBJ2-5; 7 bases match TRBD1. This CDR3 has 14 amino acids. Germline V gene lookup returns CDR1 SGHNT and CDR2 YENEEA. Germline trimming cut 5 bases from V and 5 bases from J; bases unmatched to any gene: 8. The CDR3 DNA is TGTGCCAGCAGCAAAACCGGGACAGATGAGACCCAGTACTTC. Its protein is CASSKTGTDETQYF.

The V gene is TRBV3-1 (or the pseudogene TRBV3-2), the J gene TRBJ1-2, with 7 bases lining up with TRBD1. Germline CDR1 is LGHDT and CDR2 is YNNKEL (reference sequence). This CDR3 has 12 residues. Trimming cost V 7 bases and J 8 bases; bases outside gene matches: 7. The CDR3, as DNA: TGTGCCAGCAACCACAGGGGCAGAGGCTACACCTTC. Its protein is CASNHRGRGYTF.

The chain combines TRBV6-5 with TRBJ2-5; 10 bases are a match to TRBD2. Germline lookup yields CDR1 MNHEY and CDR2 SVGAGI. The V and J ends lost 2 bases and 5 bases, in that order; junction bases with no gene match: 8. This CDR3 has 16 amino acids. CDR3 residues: CASSYTPAGGSETQYF. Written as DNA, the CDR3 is TGTGCCAGCAGTTACACTCCAGCGGGAGGGTCGGAGACCCAGTACTTC.

The CDR3 DNA follows: TGTGCCAGCTCACCACGTCCCGAAGAGACCCAGTACTTC. Translated, it gives CASSPRPEETQYF. The chain recombines TRBV18 with TRBJ2-5; no firm D call. Germline values: CDR1 KGHSH, CDR2 LQKENI. This CDR3 is built from 13 residues. The V end was cut by 1 base, the J end by 3 bases, with 6 bases between.

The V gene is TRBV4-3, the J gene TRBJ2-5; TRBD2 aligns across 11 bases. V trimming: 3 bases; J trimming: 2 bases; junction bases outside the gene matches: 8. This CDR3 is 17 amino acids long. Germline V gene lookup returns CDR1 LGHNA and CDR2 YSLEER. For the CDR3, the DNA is TGCGCCAGCAGCCAGGAGGGACTAGCGGCCCCTCAAGAGACCCAGTACTTC. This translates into CASSQEGLAAPQETQYF.

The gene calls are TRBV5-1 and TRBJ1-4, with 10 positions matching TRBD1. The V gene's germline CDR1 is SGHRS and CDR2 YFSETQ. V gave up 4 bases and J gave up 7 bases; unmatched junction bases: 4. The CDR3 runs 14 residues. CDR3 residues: CASSMGTGAEKLFF. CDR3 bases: TGCGCCAGCAGCATGGGGACAGGGGCTGAAAAACTGTTTTTT.

This CDR3 is CASSRSLQGSYEQYF. In DNA form, the CDR3 reads TGTGCCAGCAGCCGCTCGCTGCAGGGGAGCTACGAGCAGTACTTC. V gene TRBV7-2 combines with J gene TRBJ2-7; D may be TRBD1 (6 bases). V was trimmed by 5 bases and J by 3 bases, leaving 17 bases between them. The CDR3 contains 15 residues. Germline values: CDR1 SGHTA, CDR2 FQGNSA.

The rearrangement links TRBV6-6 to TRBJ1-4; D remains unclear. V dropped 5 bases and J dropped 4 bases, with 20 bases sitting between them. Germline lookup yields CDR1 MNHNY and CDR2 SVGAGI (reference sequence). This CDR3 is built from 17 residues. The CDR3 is CASSLARRTGYNEKLFF. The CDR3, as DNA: TGTGCCAGCAGTCTGGCCCGAAGGACGGGATATAATGAAAAACTGTTTTTT.

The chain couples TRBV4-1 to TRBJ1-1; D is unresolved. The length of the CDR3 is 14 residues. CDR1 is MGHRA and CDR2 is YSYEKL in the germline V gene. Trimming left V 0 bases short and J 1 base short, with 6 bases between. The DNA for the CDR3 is TGCGCCAGCAGCCAAGACGCGGGGAACACTGAAGCTTTCTTT. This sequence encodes CASSQDAGNTEAFF.

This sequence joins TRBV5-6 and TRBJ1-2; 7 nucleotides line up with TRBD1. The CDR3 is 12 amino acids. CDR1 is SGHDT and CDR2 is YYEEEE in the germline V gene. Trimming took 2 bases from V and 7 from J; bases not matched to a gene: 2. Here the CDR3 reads CASSFDRAGYTF. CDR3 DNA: TGTGCCAGCAGCTTTGACAGGGCTGGCTACACCTTC.

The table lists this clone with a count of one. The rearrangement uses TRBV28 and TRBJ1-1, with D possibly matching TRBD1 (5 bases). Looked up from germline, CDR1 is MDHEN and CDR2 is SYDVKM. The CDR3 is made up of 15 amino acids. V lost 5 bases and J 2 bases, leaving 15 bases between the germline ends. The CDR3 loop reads CASSLFSTANTEAFF. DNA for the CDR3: TGTGCCAGCAGTCTCTTCTCGACAGCTAACACTGAAGCTTTCTTT.

The CDR3 bases are TGTGCCAGCAGTGAAACCGCGGGGGAGACCCAGTACTTC. It specifies CASSETAGETQYF. J is TRBJ2-5 and V is TRBV25-1; possibly TRBD2 for D (6 bases). CDR3 size: 13 residues. V lost 2 bases and J lost 5, with 9 bases in between. Germline V gene sequence: CDR1 MGHDK, CDR2 SYGVNS.

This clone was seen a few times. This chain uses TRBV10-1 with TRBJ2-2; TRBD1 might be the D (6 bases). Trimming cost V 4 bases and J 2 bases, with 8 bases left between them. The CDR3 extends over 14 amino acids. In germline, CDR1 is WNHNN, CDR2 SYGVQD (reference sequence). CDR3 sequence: CASSGRGNTGELFF. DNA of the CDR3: TGCGCCAGCAGTGGCAGGGGCAACACCGGGGAGCTGTTTTTT.

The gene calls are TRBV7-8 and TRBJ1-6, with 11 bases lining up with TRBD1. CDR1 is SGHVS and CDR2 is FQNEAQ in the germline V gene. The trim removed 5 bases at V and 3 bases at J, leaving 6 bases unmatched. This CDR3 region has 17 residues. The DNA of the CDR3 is TGTGCCAGCAGCAATACCGGGACAGGGGGCTATAATTCACCCCTCCACTTT. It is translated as CASSNTGTGGYNSPLHF.

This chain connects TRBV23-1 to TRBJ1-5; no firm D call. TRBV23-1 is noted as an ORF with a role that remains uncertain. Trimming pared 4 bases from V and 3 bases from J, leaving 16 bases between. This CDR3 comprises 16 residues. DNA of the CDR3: TGCGCCAGCAGTCTCAAAATGGGAGCAGACAATCAGCCCCAGCATTTT. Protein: CASSLKMGADNQPQHF.

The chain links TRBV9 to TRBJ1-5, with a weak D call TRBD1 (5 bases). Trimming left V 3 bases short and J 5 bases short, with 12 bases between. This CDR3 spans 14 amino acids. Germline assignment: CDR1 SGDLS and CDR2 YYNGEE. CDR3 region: CASSGGGAHQPQHF. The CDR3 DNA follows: TGTGCCAGCAGCGGGGGGGGTGCGCATCAGCCCCAGCATTTT.

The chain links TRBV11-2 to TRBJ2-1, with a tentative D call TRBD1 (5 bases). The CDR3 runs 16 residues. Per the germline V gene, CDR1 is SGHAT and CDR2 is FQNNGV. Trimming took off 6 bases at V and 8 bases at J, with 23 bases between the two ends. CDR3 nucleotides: TGTGCCAGCAGGCGATCATGGGGCGGATTGGTAGATGAGCAGTTCTTC. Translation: CASRRSWGGLVDEQFF.

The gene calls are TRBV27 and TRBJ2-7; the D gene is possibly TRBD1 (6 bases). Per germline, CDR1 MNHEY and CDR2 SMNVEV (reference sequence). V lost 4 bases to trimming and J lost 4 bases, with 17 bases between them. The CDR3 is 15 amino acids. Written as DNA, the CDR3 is TGTGCCAGCAGTTCGACGAAGGGGACAACATACGAGCAGTACTTC. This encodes CASSSTKGTTYEQYF.

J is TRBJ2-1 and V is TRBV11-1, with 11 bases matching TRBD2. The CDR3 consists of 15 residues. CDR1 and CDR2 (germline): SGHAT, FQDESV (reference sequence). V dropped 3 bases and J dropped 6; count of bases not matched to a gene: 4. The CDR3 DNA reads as TGTGCCAGCAGCTTGACTAGCGGGACCCCCAATGAGCAGTTCTTC. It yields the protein CASSLTSGTPNEQFF.

In DNA, the CDR3 is TGCAGCGTTGTAATCACTGAAGCTTTCTTT. Encoded protein: CSVVITEAFF. The genes are TRBV29-1 and TRBJ1-1; D call uncertain. This CDR3 comprises 10 residues. Germline CDR1 reads SQVTM; CDR2 reads ANQGSEA. The V gene lost 4 bases and the J gene lost 4 bases, with 4 bases spanning the gap.

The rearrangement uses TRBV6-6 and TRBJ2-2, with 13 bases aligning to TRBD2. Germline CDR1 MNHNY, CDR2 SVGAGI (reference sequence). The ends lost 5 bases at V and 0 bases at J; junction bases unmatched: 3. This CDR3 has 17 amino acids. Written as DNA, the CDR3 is TGTGCCAGCAGTCGGACTAGCGGGGGCCCGAACACCGGGGAGCTGTTTTTT. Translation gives CASSRTSGGPNTGELFF.

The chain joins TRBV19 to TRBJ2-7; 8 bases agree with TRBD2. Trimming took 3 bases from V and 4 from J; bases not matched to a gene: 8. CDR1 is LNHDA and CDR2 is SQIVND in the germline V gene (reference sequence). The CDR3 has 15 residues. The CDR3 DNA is TGTGCCAGTAGTATTGGGGGTAGCGGGGCATACGAGCAGTACTTC. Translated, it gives CASSIGGSGAYEQYF.

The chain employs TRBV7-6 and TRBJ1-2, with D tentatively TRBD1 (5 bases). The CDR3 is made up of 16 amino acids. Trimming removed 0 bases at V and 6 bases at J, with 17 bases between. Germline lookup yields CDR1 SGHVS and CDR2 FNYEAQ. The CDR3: CASSLALGRGFNGYTF. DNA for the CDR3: TGTGCCAGCAGCTTAGCGCTGGGGAGGGGCTTTAATGGCTACACCTTC.

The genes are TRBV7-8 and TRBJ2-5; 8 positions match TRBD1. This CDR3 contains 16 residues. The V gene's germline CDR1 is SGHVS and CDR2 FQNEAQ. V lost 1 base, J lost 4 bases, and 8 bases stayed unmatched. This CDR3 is CASSLGSRGRVETQYF. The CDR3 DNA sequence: TGTGCCAGCAGCTTAGGAAGCAGGGGGCGCGTAGAGACCCAGTACTTC.

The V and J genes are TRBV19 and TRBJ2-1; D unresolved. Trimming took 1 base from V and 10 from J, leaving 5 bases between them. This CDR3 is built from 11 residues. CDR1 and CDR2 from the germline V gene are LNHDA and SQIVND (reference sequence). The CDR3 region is CASSIAREQFF. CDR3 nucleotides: TGTGCCAGTAGTATAGCGCGGGAGCAGTTCTTC.

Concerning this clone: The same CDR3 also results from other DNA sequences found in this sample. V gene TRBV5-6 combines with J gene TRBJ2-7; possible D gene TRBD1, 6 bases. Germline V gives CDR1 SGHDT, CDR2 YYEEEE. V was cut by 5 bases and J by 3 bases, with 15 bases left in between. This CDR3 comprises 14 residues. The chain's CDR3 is CASSPTGTGYEQYF. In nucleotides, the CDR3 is TGTGCCAGCAGTCCCACAGGGACGGGCTACGAGCAGTACTTC.

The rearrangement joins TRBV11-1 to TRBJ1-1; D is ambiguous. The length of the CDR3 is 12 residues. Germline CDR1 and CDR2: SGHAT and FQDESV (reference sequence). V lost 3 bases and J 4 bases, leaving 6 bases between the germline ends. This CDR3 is CASSFPPTEAFF. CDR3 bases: TGTGCCAGCAGCTTTCCTCCCACTGAAGCTTTCTTT.

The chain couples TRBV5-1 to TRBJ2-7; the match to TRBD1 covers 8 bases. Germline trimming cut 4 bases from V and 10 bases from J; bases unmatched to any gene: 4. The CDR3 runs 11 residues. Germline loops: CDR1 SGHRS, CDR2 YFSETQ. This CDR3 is CASSQDRDQYF. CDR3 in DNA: TGCGCCAGCAGCCAGGACAGGGATCAGTACTTC.

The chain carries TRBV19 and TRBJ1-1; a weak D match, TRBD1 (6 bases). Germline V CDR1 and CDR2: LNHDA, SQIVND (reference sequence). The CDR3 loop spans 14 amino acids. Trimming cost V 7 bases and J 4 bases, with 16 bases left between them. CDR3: CASITTTGRTEAFF. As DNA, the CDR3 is TGTGCCAGTATTACTACAACAGGGCGCACTGAAGCTTTCTTT. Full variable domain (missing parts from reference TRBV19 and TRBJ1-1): DGGITQSPKYLFRKEGQNVTLSCEQNLNHDAMYWYRQDPGQGLRLIYYSQIVNDFQKGDIAEGYSVSREKKESFPLTVTSAQKNPTAFYLCASITTTGRTEAFFGQGTRLTVV.

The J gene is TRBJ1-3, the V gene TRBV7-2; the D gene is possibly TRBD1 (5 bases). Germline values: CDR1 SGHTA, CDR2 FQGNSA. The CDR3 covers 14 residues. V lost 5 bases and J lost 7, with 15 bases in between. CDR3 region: CASSGTGVGNTIYF. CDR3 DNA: TGTGCCAGCAGCGGGACTGGGGTTGGTAACACCATATATTTT. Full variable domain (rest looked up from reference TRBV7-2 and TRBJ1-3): GAGVSQSPSNKVTEKGKDVELRCDPISGHTALYWYRQSLGQGLEFLIYFQGNSAPDKSGLPSDRFSAERTGGSVSTLTIQRTQQEDSAVYLCASSGTGVGNTIYFGEGSWLTVV.

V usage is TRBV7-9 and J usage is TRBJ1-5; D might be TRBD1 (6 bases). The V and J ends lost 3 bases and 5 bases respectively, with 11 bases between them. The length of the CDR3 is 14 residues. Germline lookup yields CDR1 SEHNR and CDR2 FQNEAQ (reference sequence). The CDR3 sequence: CASSFQGYDQPQHF. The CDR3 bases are TGTGCCAGCAGCTTTCAGGGGTATGATCAGCCCCAGCATTTT.

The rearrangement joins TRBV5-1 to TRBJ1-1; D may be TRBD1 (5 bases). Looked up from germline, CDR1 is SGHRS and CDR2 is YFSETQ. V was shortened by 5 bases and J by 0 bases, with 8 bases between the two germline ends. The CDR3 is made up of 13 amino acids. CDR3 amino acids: CASRGRVNTEAFF. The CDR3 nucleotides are TGCGCCAGCAGGGGCAGGGTGAACACTGAAGCTTTCTTT.